A selection of T cell receptor beta chains follows, all from one sample in a study of T-cell memory formation after mild COVID-19. TCRdb fed the 5' RACE reads into MiXCR, producing one record per CDR3 protein. The sample includes about 350,000 distinct CDR3 sequences, 12% to 15% of them seen just once. Input material: PBMCs or a T cell subset sorted from them (not recorded which). Receptor source: a man between 18 and 35 years old who had mild COVID-19 (a few samples of this study predate the infection). Cell type and time point are not known. CDR3s include the opening cysteine and the closing phenylalanine or tryptophan. A D gene is named only where the DNA matches it firmly. A clone size is listed for some rows: how often the clone was seen (once, few, many), or a class if it is expanded.

clone_size	d_call	v_call	j_call	cdr3_length	cdr3_nt	cdr3_aa
-	-	TRBV5-1	TRBJ2-1	17	TGCGCCAGCAGCCCCAGCCCCCCGAACCAAGCGATGGGTGAGCAGTTCTTC	CASSPSPPNQAMGEQFF
few	TRBD1	TRBV7-6	TRBJ1-2	14	TGTGCCAGCAGCTTCACAGGGGTGCGTGGTGGCTACACCTTC	CASSFTGVRGGYTF
few	-	TRBV4-3	TRBJ2-2	14	TGCGCCAGCAGCCCACGGGGGTCTTGGGGGGAGCTGTTTTTT	CASSPRGSWGELFF
-	TRBD1	TRBV2	TRBJ2-5	15	TGTGCCAGCAGTGTTAATCCAGGGGGCCGGGAGACCCAGTACTTC	CASSVNPGGRETQYF
-	-	TRBV18	TRBJ2-3	14	TGTGCCAGCTCACCACAACATGGATCAGATACGCAGTATTTT	CASSPQHGSDTQYF
many	TRBD1	TRBV27	TRBJ1-3	16	TGTGCCAGCAGTGAACGACAGGGATTCTCTGGAAACACCATATATTTT	CASSERQGFSGNTIYF
-	TRBD2	TRBV27	TRBJ2-1	14	TGTGCCAGCGCCCTTCGCGGGGGGCACAATGAGCAGTTCTTC	CASALRGGHNEQFF
many	-	TRBV6-1	TRBJ2-5	14	TGTGCCAGCAGTGAAGGTGCAGACCAAGAGACCCAGTACTTC	CASSEGADQETQYF
-	-	TRBV9	TRBJ1-6	13	TGTGCCAGCAGCGTAGAGGGGAATTCACCCCTCCACTTT	CASSVEGNSPLHF
few	TRBD2	TRBV5-1	TRBJ2-1	14	TGCGCCAGCAGCTTGGCCGGACTAGATAATGAGCAGTTCTTC	CASSLAGLDNEQFF
-	-	TRBV20-1	TRBJ2-4	13	TGCAGTGCTCCCGAGACAGGGAGGTACATTCAGTACTTC	CSAPETGRYIQYF
many	TRBD2	TRBV7-2	TRBJ2-3	16	TGTGCCAGCAGCCTGCGACTAGCGGGGGGCTCAGATACGCAGTATTTT	CASSLRLAGGSDTQYF
few	TRBD2	TRBV18	TRBJ2-5	16	TGTGCCAGCTCACTTCAGCGGGGGAGGGACCAAGAGACCCAGTACTTC	CASSLQRGRDQETQYF
few	-	TRBV10-3	TRBJ1-1	12	TGTGCCATCAGTGACAGGAACACTGAAGCTTTCTTT	CAISDRNTEAFF
-	-	TRBV2	TRBJ2-2	15	TGTGCCAGCAGTGAACTGAGGGTTAACACCGGGGAGCTGTTTTTT	CASSELRVNTGELFF
-	-	TRBV30	TRBJ2-3	14	TGTGCCTGGAGTGTACGAGTTCGCCGGAATACGCAGTATTTT	CAWSVRVRRNTQYF
-	TRBD2	TRBV5-7	TRBJ2-1	13	TGTGCCAGCAGCTGGACTAGGTACAATGAGCAGTTCTTC	CASSWTRYNEQFF
-	TRBD2	TRBV11-2	TRBJ2-3	18	TGTGCCAGCAGCTTAGTCGGCCGCGGGGGGGCCGTACCAGATACGCAGTATTTT	CASSLVGRGGAVPDTQYF
-	TRBD1	TRBV4-3	TRBJ2-5	15	TGCGCCAGCAGCCAAGACTGGACAGGGCGGGAGACCCAGTACTTC	CASSQDWTGRETQYF
-	-	TRBV5-1	TRBJ1-1	14	TGCGCCAGCAGCTTGATCGGGGGGGACACTGAAGCTTTCTTT	CASSLIGGDTEAFF
many	-	TRBV7-9	TRBJ2-1	15	TGTGCCAGCAGCTTACGGGGGAGCTCCTACAATGAGCAGTTCTTC	CASSLRGSSYNEQFF
-	-	TRBV6-5	TRBJ2-1	16	TGTGCCAGCAGTTACTCGACGAGGGGATCCCACAATGAGCAGTTCTTC	CASSYSTRGSHNEQFF
-	TRBD1	TRBV6-5	TRBJ1-5	17	TGTGCCAGCAGTTACCCTCGACAGGGAGATAGCAATCAGCCCCAGCATTTT	CASSYPRQGDSNQPQHF
few	TRBD1	TRBV7-9	TRBJ1-6	14	TGTGCCAGCACCGCCGGACAGGAGTATTCACCCCTCCACTTT	CASTAGQEYSPLHF
few	TRBD2	TRBV11-3	TRBJ2-1	14	TGTGCCAGCAGCTTAGGCTCTAGCGGGGATGAGCAGTTCTTC	CASSLGSSGDEQFF
-	TRBD2	TRBV20-1	TRBJ2-4	16	TGCAGTGCTAGAGGGACTAGCGGGAAGGAGGGAAGCATTCAGTACTTC	CSARGTSGKEGSIQYF
many	-	TRBV24-1	TRBJ2-5	13	TGTGCCACCAGTGAGGAGAGCGAAGAGACCCAGTACTTC	CATSEESEETQYF
-	TRBD1	TRBV7-3	TRBJ1-1	14	TGTGCCAGCAGCTTAATTTCAGGGGGTGGTGAAGCTTTCTTT	CASSLISGGGEAFF
-	-	TRBV4-3	TRBJ2-3	15	TGCGCCAGCAGCCAAGAGCCCCTTATCTCAGATACGCAGTATTTT	CASSQEPLISDTQYF
-	-	TRBV10-3	TRBJ1-1	15	TGTGCCATTAGGACCTCATCAATTGTCGACACTGAAGCTTTCTTT	CAIRTSSIVDTEAFF
-	TRBD2	TRBV7-2	TRBJ2-3	16	TGTGCCAGCAGCTTGAACGGGGGGTGGAACACAGATACGCAGTATTTT	CASSLNGGWNTDTQYF
many	-	TRBV6-5	TRBJ2-3	14	TGTGCCAGCAGTTACCTAGCGAGCACAGATACGCAGTATTTT	CASSYLASTDTQYF
-	-	TRBV28	TRBJ1-1	13	TGTGCCAGCAGTTTATCTTCGAAGGGGAGAGCTTTCTTT	CASSLSSKGRAFF
-	TRBD1	TRBV11-3	TRBJ2-1	14	TGTGCCAGCAGCCGCCCAGGGGGTTATAATGAGCAGTTCTTC	CASSRPGGYNEQFF
few	-	TRBV5-1	TRBJ2-3	16	TGCGCCAGCAGCTTGGGTCTCTCGGCGTCCACAGATACGCAGTATTTT	CASSLGLSASTDTQYF
-	-	TRBV5-1	TRBJ2-3	17	TGCGCCAGCAGCACCCTCCCCCCCGGACAAGGCACAGATACGCAGTATTTT	CASSTLPPGQGTDTQYF
-	TRBD1	TRBV5-1	TRBJ1-2	15	TGCGCCAGCAGCTTGGCAGGGGGGGCGCGTCATGGCTACACCTTC	CASSLAGGARHGYTF
-	TRBD1	TRBV12-3/TRBV12-4	TRBJ1-5	13	TGTGCCAGCAGGGGACAGCCCAATCAGCCCCAGCATTTT	CASRGQPNQPQHF
-	-	TRBV3-1	TRBJ2-5	16	TGTGCCAGCAGCCTTCCCAGGGTGGGGAGTTCCGAGACCCAGTACTTC	CASSLPRVGSSETQYF
few	-	TRBV10-3	TRBJ2-1	19	TGTGCCATCAGTGCTAAGACTAGGGCGGTTAGGGAGTCCTACAATGAGCAGTTCTTC	CAISAKTRAVRESYNEQFF
few	-	TRBV12-3/TRBV12-4	TRBJ2-4	11	TGTGCCAGCAGCCCGCAGGGCCTACAGTACTTC	CASSPQGLQYF